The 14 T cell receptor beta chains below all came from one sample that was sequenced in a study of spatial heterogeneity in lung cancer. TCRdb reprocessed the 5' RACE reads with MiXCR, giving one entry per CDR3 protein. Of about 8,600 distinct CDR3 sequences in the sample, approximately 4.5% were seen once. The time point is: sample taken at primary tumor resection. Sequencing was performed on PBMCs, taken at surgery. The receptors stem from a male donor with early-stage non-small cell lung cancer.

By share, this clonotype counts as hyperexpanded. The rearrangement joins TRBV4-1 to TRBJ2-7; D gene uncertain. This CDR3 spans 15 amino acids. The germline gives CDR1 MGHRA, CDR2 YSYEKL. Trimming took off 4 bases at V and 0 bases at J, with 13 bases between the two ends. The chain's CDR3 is CASSPRTVSSYEQYF. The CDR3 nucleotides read TGCGCCAGCAGCCCCAGGACCGTGAGCTCCTACGAGCAGTACTTC.

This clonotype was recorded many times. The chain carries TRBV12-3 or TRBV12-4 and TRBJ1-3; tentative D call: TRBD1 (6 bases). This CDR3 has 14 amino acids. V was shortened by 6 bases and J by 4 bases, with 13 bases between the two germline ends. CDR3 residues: CASSHRASGNTIYF. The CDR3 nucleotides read TGTGCCAGCAGCCACAGGGCTTCGGGAAACACCATATATTTT.

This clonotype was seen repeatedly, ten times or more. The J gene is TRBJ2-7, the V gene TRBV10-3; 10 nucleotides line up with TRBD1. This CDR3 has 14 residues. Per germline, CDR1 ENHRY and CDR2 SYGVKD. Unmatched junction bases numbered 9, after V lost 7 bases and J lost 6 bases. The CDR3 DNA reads TGTGCCATCACCCGGGACAGGGGTTTCGCCGAGCAGTACTTC. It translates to CAITRDRGFAEQYF.

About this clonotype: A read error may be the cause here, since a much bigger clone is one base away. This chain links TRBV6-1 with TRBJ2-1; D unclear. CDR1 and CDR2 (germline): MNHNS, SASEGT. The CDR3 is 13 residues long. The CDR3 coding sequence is TGTGTCAGCAGTCCCGAGATTGACAATGAGCAGTTCTTC. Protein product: CVSSPEIDNEQFF.

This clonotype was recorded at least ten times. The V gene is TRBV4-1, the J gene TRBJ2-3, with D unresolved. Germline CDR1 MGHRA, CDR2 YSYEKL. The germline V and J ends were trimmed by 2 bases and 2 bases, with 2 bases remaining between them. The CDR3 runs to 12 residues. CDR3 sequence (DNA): TGCGCCAGCAGCCAACCCACAGATACGCAGTATTTT. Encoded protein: CASSQPTDTQYF.

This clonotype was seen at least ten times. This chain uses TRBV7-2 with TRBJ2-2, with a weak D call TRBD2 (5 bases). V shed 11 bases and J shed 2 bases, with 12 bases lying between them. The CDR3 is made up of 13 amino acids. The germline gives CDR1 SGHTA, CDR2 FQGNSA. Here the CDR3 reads CAGKRPNTGELFF. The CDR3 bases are TGTGCCGGGAAGCGGCCTAACACCGGGGAGCTGTTTTTT.

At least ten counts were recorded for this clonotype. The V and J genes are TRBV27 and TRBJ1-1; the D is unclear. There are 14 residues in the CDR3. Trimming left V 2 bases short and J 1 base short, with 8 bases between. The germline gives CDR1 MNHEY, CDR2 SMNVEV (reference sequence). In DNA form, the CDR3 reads TGTGCCAGCAGTTTAACGGGCAAGAACACTGAAGCTTTCTTT. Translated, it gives CASSLTGKNTEAFF.

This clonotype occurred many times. CDR3 nucleotide sequence: TGTGCCAGCAGCTTAGATCATCTCACCGGGGAGCTGTTTTTT. Translated: CASSLDHLTGELFF. The chain is built from TRBV11-2 and TRBJ2-2, with D unclear. CDR1 is SGHAT and CDR2 is FQNNGV in the germline V gene. CDR3 length: 14 residues. With 0 bases removed from V and 4 bases from J, the gap between germline ends came to 6 bases.

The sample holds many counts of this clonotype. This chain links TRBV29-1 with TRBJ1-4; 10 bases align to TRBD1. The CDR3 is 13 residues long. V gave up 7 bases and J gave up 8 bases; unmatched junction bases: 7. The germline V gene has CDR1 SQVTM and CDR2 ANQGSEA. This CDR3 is CSATGQGMEKLFF. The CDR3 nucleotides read TGCAGCGCCACGGGACAGGGGATGGAAAAACTGTTTTTT.

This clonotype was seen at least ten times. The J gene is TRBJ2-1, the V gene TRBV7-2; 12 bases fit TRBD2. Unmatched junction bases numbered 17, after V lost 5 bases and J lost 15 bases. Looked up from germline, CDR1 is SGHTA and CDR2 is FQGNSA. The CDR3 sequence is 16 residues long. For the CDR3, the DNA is TGTGCCAGCAGCCTCAACCGACTAGCGGGGGCTCCGGCGTCGTTCTTC. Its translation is CASSLNRLAGAPASFF.

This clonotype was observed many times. DNA for the CDR3: TGCGCCAGCAGCTTGGAGGCTCCCTATAATTCACCCCTCCACTTT. Translating gives CASSLEAPYNSPLHF. The chain employs TRBV5-1 and TRBJ1-6; no reliable D call. The CDR3 length is 15 residues. Germline CDR1 is SGHRS and CDR2 is YFSETQ. The germline V and J ends were trimmed by 0 bases and 2 bases, with 6 bases remaining between them.

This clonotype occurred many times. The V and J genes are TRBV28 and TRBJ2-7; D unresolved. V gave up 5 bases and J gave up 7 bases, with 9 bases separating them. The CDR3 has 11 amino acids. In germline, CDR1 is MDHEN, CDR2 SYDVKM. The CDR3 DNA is TGTGCCAGCAGTACTGGCCGGGAGCAGTACGTC. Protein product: CASSTGREQYV.

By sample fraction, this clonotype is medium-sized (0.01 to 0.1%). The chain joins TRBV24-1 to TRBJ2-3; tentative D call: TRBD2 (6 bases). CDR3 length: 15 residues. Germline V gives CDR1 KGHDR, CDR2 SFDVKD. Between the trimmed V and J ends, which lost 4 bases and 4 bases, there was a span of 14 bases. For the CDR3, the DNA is TGTGCCACCAGTGACCCGCGGGGAGCGGCAGATACGCAGTATTTT. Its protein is CATSDPRGAADTQYF.

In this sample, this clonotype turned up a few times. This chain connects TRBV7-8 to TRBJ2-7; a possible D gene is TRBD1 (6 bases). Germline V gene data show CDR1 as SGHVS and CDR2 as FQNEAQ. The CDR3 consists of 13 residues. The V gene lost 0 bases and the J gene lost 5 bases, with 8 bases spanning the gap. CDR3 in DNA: TGTGCCAGCAGCTTAGCTGGGGGCCACGAGCAGTACGTC. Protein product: CASSLAGGHEQYV.